One and the same sample provided the 28 T cell receptor beta chains below, sequenced in a study of cytomegalovirus exposure and HLA in healthy donors. PCR involved 60 Vbeta and 13 Jbeta primers. Only in-frame clones appear in the TCRdb table, and some are missing; sequencing was by immunoSEQ multiplex PCR. The data contain roughly 120,000 clones, 75% to 85% of them singletons. The sequencing sample was made of PBMCs. Source of these receptors: a male donor in good health and CMV-seropositive.

The chain is built from TRBV12-5 and TRBJ2-1, with TRBD1 as a possible D gene (6 bases). The V gene's germline CDR1 is LGHNT and CDR2 FRNRAP. Trimming took 5 bases from V and 6 from J, leaving 14 bases between them. This CDR3 has 14 amino acids. The CDR3 sequence is CASGPGTTRNEQFF. The CDR3 region has the DNA TGTGCTAGTGGTCCCGGGACAACCCGCAATGAGCAGTTCTTC.

The chain recombines TRBV6-5 with TRBJ2-7, with 9 bases matching TRBD1. Germline lookup yields CDR1 MNHEY and CDR2 SVGAGI. Trimming took 5 bases from V and 6 from J; bases not matched to a gene: 8. The CDR3 length is 14 residues. CDR3 DNA sequence: TGTGCCAGCAGTCAGTCGGGACAGGGTACCGAGCAGTACTTC. It yields the protein CASSQSGQGTEQYF.

V usage is TRBV18 and J usage is TRBJ2-3; weak D call: TRBD1 (6 bases). Trimming removed 0 bases at V and 6 bases at J, with 10 bases between. CDR1 and CDR2 (germline): KGHSH, LQKENI. CDR3 length: 14 amino acids. The CDR3 DNA is TGTGCCAGCTCACCACCCGTGGGGGCCGATACGCAGTATTTT. Translated, it gives CASSPPVGADTQYF.

The V gene is TRBV7-9, the J gene TRBJ2-7, with TRBD1 as a possible D gene (5 bases). Trimming removed 5 bases from V and 0 bases from J, with 20 bases in between. Germline V gene lookup returns CDR1 SEHNR and CDR2 FQNEAQ (reference sequence). The CDR3 contains 17 residues. CDR3 nucleotide sequence: TGTGCCAGCAGCGACCCAGGGTCCACCCACGCCTCCTACGAGCAGTACTTC. It specifies CASSDPGSTHASYEQYF. The full variable domain, completed using reference TRBV7-9 and TRBJ2-7, is DTGVSQNPRHKITKRGQNVTFRCDPISEHNRLYWYRQTLGQGPEFLTYFQNEAQLEKSRLLSDRFSAERPKGSFSTLEIQRTEQGDSAMYLCASSDPGSTHASYEQYFGPGTRLTVT.

On this clone: This same CDR3 is encoded by further DNA sequences in the sample. This rearrangement joins TRBV30 to TRBJ2-3; D is unclear. The CDR3 is made up of 13 amino acids. Per the germline V gene, CDR1 is GTSNPN and CDR2 is SVGIG (reference sequence). V lost 3 bases and J 1 base, leaving 8 bases between the germline ends. The CDR3 region has the DNA TGTGCCTGGAGCGTCCAGGGCACAGATACGCAGTATTTT. Translating it yields CAWSVQGTDTQYF.

CDR3 bases: TGTGCCAGCAGCCAAGATAAACTAGCGAACTACAATGAGCAGTTCTTC. This codes for CASSQDKLANYNEQFF. The V and J genes are TRBV4-2 and TRBJ2-1; 7 positions match TRBD2. The CDR3 has 16 residues. With 0 bases clipped from V and 3 bases from J, the junction kept 5 bases outside the gene matches. Germline loops: CDR1 LGHNA, CDR2 YNFKEQ.

The chain combines TRBV6-6 with TRBJ2-5; D is unresolved. Judging by the DNA end, TRBJ2-7 fits better; the J call may be wrong. The CDR3 has 12 residues. Germline V gene sequence: CDR1 MNHNY, CDR2 SVGAGI (reference sequence). The CDR3 loop is CASSPLRYEQYF. The CDR3 DNA reads as TGTGCCAGCAGCCCGCTCCGATACGAGCAGTACTTC.

Here the CDR3 reads CSVRNAGAGELFF. For the CDR3, the DNA is TGCAGCGTTAGGAATGCGGGGGCCGGGGAGCTGTTTTTT. The chain uses TRBV29-1 and TRBJ2-2; 7 bases line up with TRBD2. There are 13 residues in the CDR3. The V gene's germline CDR1 is SQVTM and CDR2 ANQGSEA. The ends lost 5 bases at V and 6 bases at J; junction bases unmatched: 6.

This clone was detected many times. V is TRBV10-1 and J is TRBJ2-1, with D possibly matching TRBD2 (5 bases). The length of the CDR3 is 14 residues. Germline lookup yields CDR1 WNHNN and CDR2 SYGVQD (reference sequence). The V gene lost 7 bases and the J gene lost 4 bases, with 14 bases spanning the gap. CDR3 sequence (DNA): TGCGCCAGCAAAACTAAAGCGGATTACAATGAGCAGTTCTTC. Translation: CASKTKADYNEQFF.

The gene calls are TRBV7-2 and TRBJ2-1, with D perhaps TRBD1 (5 bases). V lost 2 bases, J lost 8 bases, and 7 bases lay in between. CDR1 is SGHTA, CDR2 FQGNSA, per germline. The CDR3 contains 12 residues. In DNA form, the CDR3 reads TGTGCCAGCAGCTTACAGGGATATGAGCAGTTCTTC. The encoded protein is CASSLQGYEQFF. Using reference TRBV7-2 and TRBJ2-1 for the parts outside the CDR3, the full variable domain is GAGVSQSPSNKVTEKGKDVELRCDPISGHTALYWYRQSLGQGLEFLIYFQGNSAPDKSGLPSDRFSAERTGGSVSTLTIQRTQQEDSAVYLCASSLQGYEQFFGPGTRLTVL.

The chain recombines TRBV7-9 with TRBJ1-2; 12 bases are a match to TRBD1. This CDR3 is built from 15 residues. Germline V gene data show CDR1 as SEHNR and CDR2 as FQNEAQ (reference sequence). The V segment lost 4 bases and the J segment 4 bases; nucleotides outside the gene matches: 4. In nucleotides, the CDR3 is TGTGCCAGCAGCTCGGGACAGGGGGCTCCCTATGGCTACACCTTC. Protein sequence: CASSSGQGAPYGYTF.

The V and J genes are TRBV19 and TRBJ1-2; 7 positions agree with TRBD1. The CDR3 runs 14 residues. CDR1 is LNHDA, CDR2 SQIVND, per germline (reference sequence). V lost 5 bases to trimming and J lost 7 bases; unmatched junction nucleotides: 10. CDR3 bases: TGTGCCAGTAGTTTGGGACAGCCGTCTAGTGGCTACACCTTC. Its translation is CASSLGQPSSGYTF.

V usage is TRBV7-8 and J usage is TRBJ1-5; possible D gene TRBD1, 6 bases. The CDR3 runs 13 residues. Germline CDR1 is SGHVS and CDR2 is FQNEAQ. The V and J ends lost 5 bases and 8 bases respectively, with 13 bases between them. CDR3 nucleotide sequence: TGTGCCAGCAGCGGACCCCAGGGGAAGCCCCAGCATTTT. It specifies CASSGPQGKPQHF.

This clone was picked up one time. The chain is built from TRBV5-1 and TRBJ2-1; 8 nucleotides align to TRBD1. J lost 10 bases, V lost 0 bases, and 6 bases had no gene match. This CDR3 is built from 14 residues. Germline V gene data show CDR1 as SGHRS and CDR2 as YFSETQ. The CDR3 reads CASSLATGAEEQFF. CDR3 DNA: TGCGCCAGCAGCTTGGCGACAGGGGCTGAGGAGCAGTTCTTC.

The V gene is TRBV7-2, the J gene TRBJ2-7; maybe TRBD2 (6 bases). The CDR3 extends over 14 amino acids. The V end was cut by 4 bases, the J end by 2 bases, with 12 bases between. The germline V gene has CDR1 SGHTA and CDR2 FQGNSA. CDR3: CASSSPGLPYEQYF. DNA for the CDR3: TGTGCCAGCAGCTCCCCCGGACTACCCTACGAGCAGTACTTC.

This rearrangement joins TRBV6-5 to TRBJ2-7; 10 nucleotides align to TRBD1. Looked up from germline, CDR1 is MNHEY and CDR2 is SVGAGI. The CDR3 totals 15 residues. The J segment lost 3 bases and the V segment lost 0 bases, leaving 2 bases of the junction unmatched. The CDR3 here is CASSYSGTGDYEQYF. CDR3 coding DNA: TGTGCCAGCAGTTACTCCGGGACAGGGGACTACGAGCAGTACTTC.

There are a few counts of this clone. The CDR3 region has the DNA TGTGCCAGCAGCACAAATCAGGCAGGGGAGACCCAGTACTTC. Translated: CASSTNQAGETQYF. The chain carries TRBV11-2 and TRBJ2-5; TRBD1 is a possible D gene (5 bases). Germline V gene lookup returns CDR1 SGHAT and CDR2 FQNNGV. This CDR3 spans 14 amino acids. V shed 5 bases and J shed 5 bases, with 15 bases lying between them.

This clone has only a few counts. The gene calls are TRBV5-3 and TRBJ2-7; 9 bases match TRBD2. TRBV5-3 is treated as an ORF (open reading frame) with a function not yet certain. The length of the CDR3 is 14 residues. With 3 bases clipped from V and 5 bases from J, the junction kept 6 bases outside the gene matches. CDR3 amino acids: CARSSEREENEQYF. The CDR3 bases are TGTGCCAGAAGCTCGGAGCGGGAGGAAAACGAGCAGTACTTC.

The chain combines TRBV4-3 with TRBJ2-3, with D perhaps TRBD2 (5 bases). Germline loops: CDR1 LGHNA, CDR2 YSLEER. The CDR3 is 13 residues long. V shed 4 bases and J shed 6 bases, with 11 bases lying between them. The CDR3, as DNA: TGCGCCAGCAGCCGAACGGGGTCTGATACGCAGTATTTT. This translates into CASSRTGSDTQYF.

The gene calls are TRBV5-5 and TRBJ2-5; D ambiguous. The CDR3 consists of 14 residues. CDR1 is SGHKS, CDR2 YYEKEE, per germline (reference sequence). Trimming took 0 bases from V and 1 from J, leaving 7 bases between them. In nucleotides, the CDR3 is TGTGCCAGCAGCTTGGATTCAGTCCAAGAGACCCAGTACTTC. Amino acid sequence: CASSLDSVQETQYF.

The gene calls are TRBV7-9 and TRBJ2-2; a possible D gene is TRBD2 (6 bases). The CDR3 length is 12 residues. Per germline, CDR1 SEHNR and CDR2 FQNEAQ (reference sequence). The V gene lost 6 bases and the J gene lost 6 bases, with 8 bases spanning the gap. The CDR3, as DNA: TGTGCCAGCAGAAGGGAGGCCGGGGAGCTGTTTTTT. Protein: CASRREAGELFF.

The rearrangement uses TRBV7-6 and TRBJ2-6; 8 bases are shared with TRBD2. The V segment lost 1 base and the J segment 3 bases; nucleotides outside the gene matches: 11. This CDR3 comprises 19 residues. Germline CDR1 reads SGHVS; CDR2 reads FNYEAQ. CDR3 region: CASSLVPGGPYFGANVLTF. Written as DNA, the CDR3 is TGTGCCAGCAGCTTAGTTCCGGGAGGGCCGTATTTTGGGGCCAACGTCCTGACTTTC.

The chain combines TRBV6-5 with TRBJ2-7, with D perhaps matching TRBD2 (6 bases). This CDR3 is 13 amino acids long. CDR1 is MNHEY and CDR2 is SVGAGI in the germline V gene. The V end lost 6 bases, the J end lost 2 bases, and 11 bases lay between the germline ends. CDR3 bases: TGTGCCAGCAGAACCGCGGGAACCTACGAGCAGTACTTC. Protein product: CASRTAGTYEQYF.

The chain has TRBV18 and TRBJ2-6; the match to TRBD2 covers 7 bases. After removal of 2 bases from V and 2 bases from J, the junction contained 0 bases not matched to a gene. Looked up from germline, CDR1 is KGHSH and CDR2 is LQKENI. This CDR3 region has 15 residues. The CDR3 DNA reads as TGTGCCAGCTCACCAGCGGGGGCTGGGGCCAACGTCCTGACTTTC. It codes for CASSPAGAGANVLTF.

The chain recombines TRBV9 with TRBJ2-5, with 8 bases matching TRBD2. The CDR3 spans 15 residues. In germline, CDR1 is SGDLS, CDR2 YYNGEE. After removal of 0 bases from V and 5 bases from J, the junction contained 6 bases not matched to a gene. CDR3 loop: CASSVGEREIETQYF. CDR3 in DNA: TGTGCCAGCAGCGTAGGCGAGCGGGAGATTGAGACCCAGTACTTC.

The V call is TRBV10-3, the J call TRBJ1-1, with D perhaps TRBD1 (6 bases). V dropped 7 bases and J dropped 1 base, with 13 bases sitting between them. The germline V gene encodes CDR1 ENHRY and CDR2 SYGVKD. This CDR3 contains 14 residues. The chain's CDR3 is CAITSGGQNTEAFF. In DNA form, the CDR3 reads TGTGCCATCACGTCGGGGGGGCAGAACACTGAAGCTTTCTTT.

The chain carries TRBV7-2 and TRBJ1-4; D perhaps matches TRBD1 (5 bases). Trimming shortened V by 4 bases and J by 7 bases, and 13 bases separated the two germline ends. CDR1 is SGHTA and CDR2 is FQGNSA in the germline V gene. The CDR3 sequence is 14 residues long. The CDR3 loop reads CASSSGQGSEKLFF. Written as DNA, the CDR3 is TGTGCCAGCAGCTCCGGTCAGGGAAGTGAAAAACTGTTTTTT.

This rearrangement joins TRBV11-2 to TRBJ2-3, with TRBD2 matching 7 bases. The germline V gene encodes CDR1 SGHAT and CDR2 FQNNGV. This CDR3 is 15 amino acids long. J lost 1 base, V lost 3 bases, and 4 bases had no gene match. CDR3 in DNA: TGTGCCAGCAGCTTTCTAGCGGATCGCACAGATACGCAGTATTTT. Protein sequence: CASSFLADRTDTQYF. The complete variable domain, with remaining parts taken from reference TRBV11-2 and TRBJ2-3, reads EAGVAQSPRYKIIEKRQSVAFWCNPISGHATLYWYQQILGQGPKLLIQFQNNGVVDDSQLPKDRFSAERLKGVDSTLKIQPAKLEDSAVYLCASSFLADRTDTQYFGPGTRLTVL.